These 17 T cell receptor beta chains share one sample of origin, sequenced in a study of a mutant IDH1 vaccine in newly diagnosed glioma. Time point specified: week 5, during vaccination. Topical imiquimod was applied with each vaccine dose, which held 300 ug of mutant IDH1 20-mer peptide. These receptors' targets are unknown. Profiling relied on immunoSEQ multiplex PCR, and the TCRdb table lists in-frame clones only, not all of them. The sample comprises 40,000 to 50,000 clones, approximately 85% of which are singletons, and around 1.5% rests with the top ten. The sample here was PBMCs, taken from a glioma patient whose treatment included an IDH1 peptide vaccine. The receptor source for this set is a man aged 35-49 years with glioma.

The genes are TRBV19 and TRBJ2-5, with 10 bases aligning to TRBD1. CDR1 is LNHDA and CDR2 is SQIVND in the germline V gene (reference sequence). Trimming at V came to 9 bases and at J to 6 bases, leaving 10 bases not matched to a gene. The CDR3 length is 14 residues. The chain's CDR3 is CARSGTGAGKTQYF. In nucleotides, the CDR3 is TGTGCCAGATCCGGGACAGGGGCGGGAAAGACCCAGTACTTC.

The chain joins TRBV5-4 to TRBJ2-3; 13 bases align to TRBD2. The CDR3 length is 17 residues. J lost 1 base, V lost 6 bases, and 8 bases had no gene match. From germline, CDR1 is SGHNT and CDR2 YYREEE (reference sequence). CDR3 region: CASKLGLAGQGTDTQYF. The DNA of the CDR3 is TGTGCCAGCAAACTGGGACTAGCGGGACAAGGCACAGATACGCAGTATTTT.

The chain has TRBV5-1 and TRBJ2-2; 9 bases map to TRBD2. The germline gives CDR1 SGHRS, CDR2 YFSETQ. V dropped 4 bases and J dropped 3; count of bases not matched to a gene: 4. The CDR3 extends over 15 amino acids. Here the CDR3 DNA reads TGCGCCAGCAGCGCTAGCGGGGCCGACACCGGGGAGCTGTTTTTT. Protein: CASSASGADTGELFF.

V and J are TRBV28 and TRBJ1-4; D is unclear. Germline assignment: CDR1 MDHEN and CDR2 SYDVKM. Deletions cut 4 bases from V and 8 bases from J, with 11 bases between. This CDR3 has 13 amino acids. The CDR3, as DNA: TGTGCCAGCAGTTCGAGCCTGACAGAAAAACTGTTTTTT. Translating it yields CASSSSLTEKLFF.

This clone was counted once. The chain is built from TRBV2 and TRBJ2-5; 9 bases fit TRBD2. The CDR3 runs to 14 residues. V shed 3 bases and J 1 base; nucleotides not matched to a gene: 0. The germline gives CDR1 SNHLY, CDR2 FYNNEI. CDR3 sequence: CASSEREGQETQYF. The CDR3 DNA reads as TGTGCCAGCAGTGAGCGGGAGGGCCAAGAGACCCAGTACTTC.

This chain connects TRBV5-5 to TRBJ1-4; D unresolved. The CDR3 length is 15 residues. Trimming took 2 bases from V and 10 from J, leaving 18 bases between them. Germline V lookup: CDR1 SGHKS, CDR2 YYEKEE (reference sequence). The DNA of the CDR3 is TGTGCCAGCAGCTTCGCAGTAGAACCGATGGGAAAACTGTTTTTT. This gives the protein CASSFAVEPMGKLFF.

The chain is built from TRBV7-2 and TRBJ2-7, with TRBD2 matching 7 bases. This CDR3 comprises 15 residues. With V trimmed by 0 bases and J by 7 bases, 9 bases remained unmatched. Germline CDR1 SGHTA, CDR2 FQGNSA. The CDR3 bases are TGTGCCAGCAGCTTAGCGGTCCGCCGGGGAGGGGAGCAGTACTTC. This codes for CASSLAVRRGGEQYF.

This clone showed up just a few times. The chain is built from TRBV5-1 and TRBJ2-1; D gene ambiguous. V shed 1 base and J shed 4 bases, with 12 bases lying between them. From germline, CDR1 is SGHRS and CDR2 YFSETQ. This CDR3 is built from 15 residues. The CDR3 sequence: CASSLLQPTYNEQFF. CDR3 DNA: TGCGCCAGCAGCTTGCTCCAGCCTACTTACAATGAGCAGTTCTTC.

This chain links TRBV19 with TRBJ2-1; no reliable D call. The germline CDR1 and CDR2 sequences are LNHDA and SQIVND (reference sequence). The CDR3 covers 14 residues. V was clipped by 4 bases and J by 0 bases, with 7 bases between them. CDR3 in amino acids: CASSNPSSYNEQFF. The CDR3 DNA sequence: TGTGCCAGTAGTAACCCTAGCTCCTACAATGAGCAGTTCTTC.

The chain uses TRBV5-1 and TRBJ2-1, with unresolved D. Trimming removed 4 bases from V and 0 bases from J, with 8 bases in between. Germline V CDR1 and CDR2: SGHRS, YFSETQ. This CDR3 is built from 14 residues. The CDR3 bases are TGCGCCAGCAGCCCGATCGTCTCCTACAATGAGCAGTTCTTC. Amino acids: CASSPIVSYNEQFF.

The chain joins TRBV5-6 to TRBJ2-6; D unclear. Per germline, CDR1 SGHDT and CDR2 YYEEEE. Trimming cost V 2 bases and J 0 bases, with 9 bases left between them. This CDR3 contains 16 residues. The CDR3, as DNA: TGTGCCAGCAGCTTTAAGACAAACTCTGGGGCCAACGTCCTGACTTTC. This translates into CASSFKTNSGANVLTF. The full variable domain, with the rest looked up from reference TRBV5-6 and TRBJ2-6, is DAGVTQSPTHLIKTRGQQVTLRCSPKSGHDTVSWYQQALGQGPQFIFQYYEEEERQRGNFPDRFSGHQFPNYSSELNVNALLLGDSALYLCASSFKTNSGANVLTFGAGSRLTVL.

The gene calls are TRBV28 and TRBJ2-4; 7 bases fit TRBD1. Trimming removed 6 bases from V and 3 bases from J; junction bases left unmatched: 2. The length of the CDR3 is 13 residues. CDR1 MDHEN and CDR2 SYDVKM come from the germline V gene. The CDR3 reads CASSGQDKNIQYF. The CDR3 DNA reads TGTGCCAGCAGCGGACAGGACAAAAACATTCAGTACTTC. Looking up the rest from reference TRBV28 and TRBJ2-4 gives the full variable domain: DVKVTQSSRYLVKRTGEKVFLECVQDMDHENMFWYRQDPGLGLRLIYFSYDVKMKEKGDIPEGYSVSREKKERFSLILESASTNQTSMYLCASSGQDKNIQYFGAGTRLSVL.

The chain combines TRBV10-3 with TRBJ2-7; 7 positions agree with TRBD2. Germline CDR1 is ENHRY and CDR2 is SYGVKD. V dropped 2 bases and J dropped 2; count of bases not matched to a gene: 6. The CDR3 covers 15 residues. The chain's CDR3 is CAISEVGGVAYEQYF. As DNA, the CDR3 is TGTGCCATCAGTGAGGTTGGGGGGGTAGCCTACGAGCAGTACTTC.

This clone was detected only once. The rearrangement uses TRBV5-1 and TRBJ2-7, with 7 bases matching TRBD1. The CDR3 runs 14 residues. Germline V lookup: CDR1 SGHRS, CDR2 YFSETQ. V lost 4 bases and J lost 2; bases outside the gene matches: 6. The CDR3 DNA is TGCGCCAGCAGCACCAGACAGGGTACCTACGAGCAGTACTTC. Translated, it gives CASSTRQGTYEQYF.

The chain couples TRBV14 to TRBJ2-7; D is uncertain. The CDR3 length is 16 residues. Per germline, CDR1 SGHDN and CDR2 FVKESK. V lost 0 bases, J lost 1 base, and 13 bases lay in between. Here the CDR3 reads CASSQDIGWRSYEQYF. For the CDR3, the DNA is TGTGCCAGCAGCCAAGACATAGGCTGGCGGTCCTACGAGCAGTACTTC.

This clone is labeled medium-sized (0.01 to 0.1%). The chain couples TRBV4-1 to TRBJ2-7, with D perhaps given as TRBD1 or TRBD2 (5 bases each). CDR1 and CDR2 (germline): MGHRA, YSYEKL. CDR3 length equals 18 residues. Trimming took 0 bases from V and 0 from J, leaving 18 bases between them. The CDR3 nucleotides are TGCGCCAGCAGCCAAGAAGGAATTATGGGACGGAGCTCCTACGAGCAGTACTTC. The encoded protein is CASSQEGIMGRSSYEQYF.

This chain uses TRBV2 with TRBJ1-1, with D hard to call. CDR3 length: 14 residues. Per the germline V gene, CDR1 is SNHLY and CDR2 is FYNNEI. The V end was cut by 6 bases, the J end by 0 bases, with 11 bases between. CDR3 region: CASRSYPMNTEAFF. In DNA form, the CDR3 reads TGTGCCAGCAGAAGTTACCCAATGAACACTGAAGCTTTCTTT.